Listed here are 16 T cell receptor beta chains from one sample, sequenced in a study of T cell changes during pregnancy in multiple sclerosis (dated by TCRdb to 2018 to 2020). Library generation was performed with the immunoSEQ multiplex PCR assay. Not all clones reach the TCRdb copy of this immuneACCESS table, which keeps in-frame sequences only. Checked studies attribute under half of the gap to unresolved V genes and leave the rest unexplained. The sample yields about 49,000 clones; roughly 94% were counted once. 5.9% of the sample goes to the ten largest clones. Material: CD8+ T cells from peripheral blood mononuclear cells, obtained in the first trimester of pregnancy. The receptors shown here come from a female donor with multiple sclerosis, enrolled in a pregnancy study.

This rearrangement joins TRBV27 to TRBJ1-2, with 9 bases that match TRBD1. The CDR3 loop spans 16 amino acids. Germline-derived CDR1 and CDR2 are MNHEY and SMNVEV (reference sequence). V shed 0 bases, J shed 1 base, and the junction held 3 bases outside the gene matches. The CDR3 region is CASSLSGTGSNYGYTF. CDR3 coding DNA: TGTGCCAGCAGTTTATCGGGGACAGGGAGTAACTATGGCTACACCTTC.

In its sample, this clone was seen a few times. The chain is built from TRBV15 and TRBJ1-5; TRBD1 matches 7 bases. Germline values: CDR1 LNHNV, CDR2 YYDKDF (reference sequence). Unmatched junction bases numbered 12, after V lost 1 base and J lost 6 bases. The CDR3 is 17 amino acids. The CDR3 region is CATSRGDRESGGQPQHF. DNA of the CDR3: TGTGCCACCAGCAGAGGTGACCGGGAGTCAGGGGGTCAGCCCCAGCATTTT.

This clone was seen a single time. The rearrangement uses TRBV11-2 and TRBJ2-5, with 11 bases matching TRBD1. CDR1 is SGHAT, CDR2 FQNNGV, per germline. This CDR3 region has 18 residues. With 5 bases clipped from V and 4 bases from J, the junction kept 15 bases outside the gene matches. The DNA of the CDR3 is TGTGCCAGCAGCCCTGACCGGAGAGGGACAGGGGGGGCAGAGACCCAGTACTTC. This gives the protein CASSPDRRGTGGAETQYF.

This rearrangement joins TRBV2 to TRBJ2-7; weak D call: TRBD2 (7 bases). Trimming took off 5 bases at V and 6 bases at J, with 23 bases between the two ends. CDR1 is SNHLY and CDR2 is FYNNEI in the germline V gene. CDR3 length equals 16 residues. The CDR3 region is CASSHPGGGSVGEQYF. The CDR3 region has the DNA TGTGCCAGCAGTCACCCTGGGGGGGGCTCCGTGGGCGAGCAGTACTTC.

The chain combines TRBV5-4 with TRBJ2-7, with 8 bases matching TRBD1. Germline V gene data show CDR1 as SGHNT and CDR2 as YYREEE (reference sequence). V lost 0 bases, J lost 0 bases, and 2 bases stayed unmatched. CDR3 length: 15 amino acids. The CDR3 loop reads CASSLGQGLSYEQYF. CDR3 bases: TGTGCCAGCAGCTTGGGACAGGGGCTCTCCTACGAGCAGTACTTC.

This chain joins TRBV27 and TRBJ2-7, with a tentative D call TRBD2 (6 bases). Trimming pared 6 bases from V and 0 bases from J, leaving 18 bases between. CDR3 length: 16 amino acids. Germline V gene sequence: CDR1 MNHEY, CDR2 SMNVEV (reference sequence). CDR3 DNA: TGTGCCAGCAGCCTCGCCGGGACTCCCTACTCCTACGAGCAGTACTTC. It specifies CASSLAGTPYSYEQYF.

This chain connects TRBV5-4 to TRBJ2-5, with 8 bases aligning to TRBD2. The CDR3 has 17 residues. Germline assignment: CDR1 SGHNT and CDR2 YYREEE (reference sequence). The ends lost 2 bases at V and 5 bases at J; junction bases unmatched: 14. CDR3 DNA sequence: TGTGCCAGCAGCTTTTTCCTTAGCGGGGACATGGGGGAGACCCAGTACTTC. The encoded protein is CASSFFLSGDMGETQYF.

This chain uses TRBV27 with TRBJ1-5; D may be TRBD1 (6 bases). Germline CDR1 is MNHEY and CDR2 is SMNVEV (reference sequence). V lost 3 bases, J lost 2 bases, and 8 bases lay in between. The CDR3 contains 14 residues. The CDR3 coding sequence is TGTGCCAGCAGTTTTTCAGGGGGCAATCAGCCCCAGCATTTT. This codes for CASSFSGGNQPQHF.

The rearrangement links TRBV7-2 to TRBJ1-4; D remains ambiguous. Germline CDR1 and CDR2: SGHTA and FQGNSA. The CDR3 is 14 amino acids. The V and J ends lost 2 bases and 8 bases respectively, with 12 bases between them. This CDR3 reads CASSLRGRLEKLFF. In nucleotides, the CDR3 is TGTGCCAGCAGCTTAAGAGGGAGGTTAGAAAAACTGTTTTTT.

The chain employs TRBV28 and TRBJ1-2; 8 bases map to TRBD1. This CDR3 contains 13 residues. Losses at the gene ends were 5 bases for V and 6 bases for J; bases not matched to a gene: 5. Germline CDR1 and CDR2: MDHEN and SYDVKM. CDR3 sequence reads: CASSSRGRDGYTF. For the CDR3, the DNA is TGTGCCAGCAGTAGCAGGGGGCGCGATGGCTACACCTTC.

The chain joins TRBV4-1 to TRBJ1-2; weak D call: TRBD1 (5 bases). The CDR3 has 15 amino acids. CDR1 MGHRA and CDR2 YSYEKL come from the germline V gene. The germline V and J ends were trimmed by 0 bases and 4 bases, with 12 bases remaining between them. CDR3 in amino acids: CASSQEFGRGYGYTF. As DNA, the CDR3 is TGCGCCAGCAGCCAAGAGTTTGGGAGGGGCTATGGCTACACCTTC.

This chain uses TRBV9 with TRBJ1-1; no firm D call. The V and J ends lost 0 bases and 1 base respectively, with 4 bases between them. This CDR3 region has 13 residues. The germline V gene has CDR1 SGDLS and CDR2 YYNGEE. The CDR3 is CASSVVRNTEAFF. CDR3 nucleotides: TGTGCCAGCAGCGTAGTGAGGAACACTGAAGCTTTCTTT.

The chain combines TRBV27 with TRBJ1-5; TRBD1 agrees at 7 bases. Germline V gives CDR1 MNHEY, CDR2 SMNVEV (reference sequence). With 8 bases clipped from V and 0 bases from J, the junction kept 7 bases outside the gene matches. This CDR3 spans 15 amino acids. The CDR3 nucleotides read TGTGCCAGCTCGAATAAGGGGGCTAGCAATCAGCCCCAGCATTTT. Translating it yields CASSNKGASNQPQHF.

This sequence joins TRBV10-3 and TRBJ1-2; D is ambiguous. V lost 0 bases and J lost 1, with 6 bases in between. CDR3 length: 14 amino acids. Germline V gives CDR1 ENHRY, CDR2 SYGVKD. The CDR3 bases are TGTGCCATCAGTGAGTCGGGCAGTAACTATGGCTACACCTTC. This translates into CAISESGSNYGYTF.

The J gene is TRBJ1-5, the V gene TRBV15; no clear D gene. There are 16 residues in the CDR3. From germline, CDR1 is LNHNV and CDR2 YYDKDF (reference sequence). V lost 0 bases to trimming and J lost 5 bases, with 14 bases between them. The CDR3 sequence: CATSRDLLDSHQPQHF. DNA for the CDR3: TGTGCCACCAGCAGAGATCTTTTAGATTCACATCAGCCCCAGCATTTT. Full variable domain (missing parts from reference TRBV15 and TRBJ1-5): DAMVIQNPRYQVTQFGKPVTLSCSQTLNHNVMYWYQQKSSQAPKLLFHYYDKDFNNEADTPDNFQSRRPNTSFCFLDIRSPGLGDTAMYLCATSRDLLDSHQPQHFGDGTRLSIL.

CDR3 sequence reads: CAWDSGSTYEQYF. DNA for the CDR3: TGTGCCTGGGATAGCGGGAGTACCTACGAGCAGTACTTC. The chain combines TRBV30 with TRBJ2-7; TRBD2 matches at 9 bases. CDR3 length equals 13 residues. V was clipped by 5 bases and J by 2 bases; unmatched bases: 4. Germline CDR1 is GTSNPN and CDR2 is SVGIG (reference sequence).